A single sample gave rise to the 4 T cell receptor beta chains below, sequenced in a study of cytomegalovirus exposure and HLA in healthy donors. PCR used 60 Vbeta primers and 13 Jbeta primers. The table came from immunoSEQ multiplex PCR; TCRdb's copy has only in-frame clones and leaves some out. Among some 160,000 clones listed, about three quarters were seen once. Sequenced input: PBMCs. The receptors were gathered from a woman in her thirties in good health and CMV-seronegative.

For this clone: The same CDR3 is also encoded by other DNA sequences in this sample. This chain links TRBV5-1 with TRBJ2-3; TRBD2 might be the D (6 bases). The CDR3 is made up of 14 amino acids. CDR1 and CDR2 (germline): SGHRS, YFSETQ. Trimming left V 4 bases short and J 0 bases short, with 9 bases between. CDR3 in DNA: TGCGCCAGCAGCCTTACTAGCAGCACAGATACGCAGTATTTT. This gives the protein CASSLTSSTDTQYF. The variable domain in full, with the rest retrieved from reference TRBV5-1 and TRBJ2-3, is KAGVTQTPRYLIKTRGQQVTLSCSPISGHRSVSWYQQTPGQGLQFLFEYFSETQRNKGNFPGRFSGRQFSNSRSEMNVSTLELGDSALYLCASSLTSSTDTQYFGPGTRLTVL.

This chain joins TRBV7-9 and TRBJ2-3; TRBD1 matches 9 bases. From germline, CDR1 is SEHNR and CDR2 FQNEAQ (reference sequence). The CDR3 has 14 residues. Trimming took 3 bases from V and 3 from J; bases not matched to a gene: 1. The CDR3 DNA sequence: TGTGCCAGCAGCTTCGGGACAGGGACAGATACGCAGTATTTT. It yields the protein CASSFGTGTDTQYF.

The rearrangement links TRBV18 to TRBJ2-7; D uncertain. Per germline, CDR1 KGHSH and CDR2 LQKENI. V lost 0 bases and J 1 base, leaving 10 bases between the germline ends. This CDR3 spans 15 amino acids. In DNA, the CDR3 is TGTGCCAGCTCACCACCGTCCAGAAATTCCTACGAGCAGTACTTC. Amino acids: CASSPPSRNSYEQYF.

This chain uses TRBV27 with TRBJ1-5; no definite D call. V dropped 2 bases and J dropped 0 bases, with 5 bases sitting between them. The CDR3 is 14 residues long. Germline V gene sequence: CDR1 MNHEY, CDR2 SMNVEV (reference sequence). CDR3 DNA: TGTGCCAGCAGTTTAGAGGGTAGCAATCAGCCCCAGCATTTT. Protein: CASSLEGSNQPQHF.